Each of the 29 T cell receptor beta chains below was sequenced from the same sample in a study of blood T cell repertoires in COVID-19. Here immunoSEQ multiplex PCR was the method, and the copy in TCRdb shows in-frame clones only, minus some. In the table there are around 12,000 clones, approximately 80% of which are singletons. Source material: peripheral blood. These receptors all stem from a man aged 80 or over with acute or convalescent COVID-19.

The CDR3 DNA follows: TGCGCCAGCAGCTTGCTTGGGGAGGGTGAGCAGTTCTTC. Protein product: CASSLLGEGEQFF. The chain is built from TRBV5-1 and TRBJ2-1; 7 positions match TRBD2. With 1 base clipped from V and 9 bases from J, the junction kept 4 bases outside the gene matches. CDR3 length: 13 residues. The germline V gene encodes CDR1 SGHRS and CDR2 YFSETQ.

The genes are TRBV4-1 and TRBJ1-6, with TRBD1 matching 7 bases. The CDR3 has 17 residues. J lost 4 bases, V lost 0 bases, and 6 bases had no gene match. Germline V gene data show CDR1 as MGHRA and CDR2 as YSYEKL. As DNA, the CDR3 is TGCGCCAGCAGCCAAGATCGAGGGGGCTTGTATAATTCACCCCTCCACTTT. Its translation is CASSQDRGGLYNSPLHF.

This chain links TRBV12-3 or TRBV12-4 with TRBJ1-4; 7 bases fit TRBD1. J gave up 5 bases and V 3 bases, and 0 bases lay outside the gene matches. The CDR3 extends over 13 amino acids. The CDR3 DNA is TGTGCCAGCAGTTTGACAGGGAATGAAAAACTGTTTTTT. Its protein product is CASSLTGNEKLFF.

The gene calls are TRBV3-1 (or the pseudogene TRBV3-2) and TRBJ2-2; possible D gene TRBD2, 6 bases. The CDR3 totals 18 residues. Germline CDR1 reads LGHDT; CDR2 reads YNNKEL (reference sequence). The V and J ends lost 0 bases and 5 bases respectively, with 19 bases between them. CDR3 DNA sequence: TGTGCCAGCAGCCAAGACAGTTTGGGGCAGGGAGGAACCGGGGAGCTGTTTTTT. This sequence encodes CASSQDSLGQGGTGELFF.

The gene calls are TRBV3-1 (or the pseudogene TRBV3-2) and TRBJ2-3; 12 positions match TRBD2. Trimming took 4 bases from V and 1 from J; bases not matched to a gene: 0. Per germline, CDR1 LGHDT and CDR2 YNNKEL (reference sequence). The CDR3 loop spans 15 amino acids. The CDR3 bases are TGTGCCAGCAGCCGGACTAGCGGGGGCACAGATACGCAGTATTTT. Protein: CASSRTSGGTDTQYF.

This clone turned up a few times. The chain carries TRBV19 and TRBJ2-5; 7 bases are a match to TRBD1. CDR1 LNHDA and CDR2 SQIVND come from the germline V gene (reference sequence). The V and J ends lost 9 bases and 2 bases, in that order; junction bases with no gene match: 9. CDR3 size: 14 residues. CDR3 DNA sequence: TGTGCCAGCTCCTTCGGGACAGCGCAAGAGACCCAGTACTTC. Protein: CASSFGTAQETQYF.

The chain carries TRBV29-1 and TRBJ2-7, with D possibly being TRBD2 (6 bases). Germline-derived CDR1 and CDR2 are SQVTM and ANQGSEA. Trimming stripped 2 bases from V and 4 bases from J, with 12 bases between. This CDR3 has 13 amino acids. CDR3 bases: TGCAGCGTTGAAACCCGCCGGGGGTACGAGCAGTACTTC. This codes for CSVETRRGYEQYF.

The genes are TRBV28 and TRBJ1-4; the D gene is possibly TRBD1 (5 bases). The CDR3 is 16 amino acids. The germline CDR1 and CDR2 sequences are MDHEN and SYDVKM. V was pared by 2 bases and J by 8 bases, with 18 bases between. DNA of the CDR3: TGTGCCAGCAGTTTACTACCGGGCCTGGGGCGGGAAAAACTGTTTTTT. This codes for CASSLLPGLGREKLFF.

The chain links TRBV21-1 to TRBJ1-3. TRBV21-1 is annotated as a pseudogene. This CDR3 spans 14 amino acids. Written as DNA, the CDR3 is TGTGCCAGCAGCAAAGCCGGGGGAGGAAACACCATATATTTT. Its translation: CASSKAGGGNTIYF.

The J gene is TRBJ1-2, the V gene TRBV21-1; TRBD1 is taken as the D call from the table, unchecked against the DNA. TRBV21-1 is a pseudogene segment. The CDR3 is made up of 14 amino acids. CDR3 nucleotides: TGTGCCAGCAGCACCCATTGGACAGTAACTGGCTACACCTTC. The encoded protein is CASSTHWTVTGYTF.

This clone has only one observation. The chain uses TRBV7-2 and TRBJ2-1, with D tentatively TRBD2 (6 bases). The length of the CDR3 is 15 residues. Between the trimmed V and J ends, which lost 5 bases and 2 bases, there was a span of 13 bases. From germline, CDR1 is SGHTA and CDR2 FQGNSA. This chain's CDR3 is CASSPSAGPYNEQFF. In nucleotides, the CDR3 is TGTGCCAGCAGCCCATCGGCGGGGCCCTACAATGAGCAGTTCTTC.

The CDR3 DNA reads as TGTGCCAGCAGCTTTATCAGGGTGGACGGCTACACCTTC. It translates to CASSFIRVDGYTF. The J gene is TRBJ1-2, the V gene TRBV7-9, with TRBD1 as a possible D gene (5 bases). The CDR3 is 13 amino acids. V lost 3 bases to trimming and J lost 8 bases, with 13 bases between them. Germline V gives CDR1 SEHNR, CDR2 FQNEAQ (reference sequence). The whole variable domain, filled in from reference TRBV7-9 and TRBJ1-2, reads DTGVSQNPRHKITKRGQNVTFRCDPISEHNRLYWYRQTLGQGPEFLTYFQNEAQLEKSRLLSDRFSAERPKGSFSTLEIQRTEQGDSAMYLCASSFIRVDGYTFGSGTRLTVV.

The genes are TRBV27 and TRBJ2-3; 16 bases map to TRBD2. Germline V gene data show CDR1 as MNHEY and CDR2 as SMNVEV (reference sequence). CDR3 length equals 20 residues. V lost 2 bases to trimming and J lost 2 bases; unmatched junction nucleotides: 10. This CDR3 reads CASSLRPGLAGGTATDTQYF. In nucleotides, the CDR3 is TGTGCCAGCAGTTTACGGCCGGGACTAGCGGGGGGGACGGCCACAGATACGCAGTATTTT.

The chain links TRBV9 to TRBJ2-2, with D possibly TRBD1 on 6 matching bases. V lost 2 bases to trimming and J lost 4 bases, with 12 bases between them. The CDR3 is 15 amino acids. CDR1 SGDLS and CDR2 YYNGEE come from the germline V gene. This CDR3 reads CASSVARGGTGELFF. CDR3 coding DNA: TGTGCCAGCAGCGTTGCCAGGGGTGGCACCGGGGAGCTGTTTTTT.

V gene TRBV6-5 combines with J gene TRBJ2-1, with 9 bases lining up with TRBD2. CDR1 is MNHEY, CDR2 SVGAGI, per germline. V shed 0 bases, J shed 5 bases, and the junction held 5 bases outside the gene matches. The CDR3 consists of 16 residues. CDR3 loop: CASSYSRRGGNNEQFF. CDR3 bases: TGTGCCAGCAGTTACTCAAGGCGGGGGGGGAACAATGAGCAGTTCTTC.

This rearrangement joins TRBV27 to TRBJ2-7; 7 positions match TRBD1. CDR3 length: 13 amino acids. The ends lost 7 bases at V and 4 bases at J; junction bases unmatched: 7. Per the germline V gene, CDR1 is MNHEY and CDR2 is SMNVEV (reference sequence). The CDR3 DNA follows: TGTGCCAGCAAAACCGGGACAGAGTACGAGCAGTACTTC. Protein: CASKTGTEYEQYF.

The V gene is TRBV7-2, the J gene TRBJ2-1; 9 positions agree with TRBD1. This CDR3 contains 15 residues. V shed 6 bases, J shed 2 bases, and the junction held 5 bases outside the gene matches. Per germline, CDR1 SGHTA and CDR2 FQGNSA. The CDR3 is CASSQTGGPYNEQFF. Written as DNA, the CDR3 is TGTGCCAGCAGTCAAACAGGGGGCCCCTACAATGAGCAGTTCTTC.

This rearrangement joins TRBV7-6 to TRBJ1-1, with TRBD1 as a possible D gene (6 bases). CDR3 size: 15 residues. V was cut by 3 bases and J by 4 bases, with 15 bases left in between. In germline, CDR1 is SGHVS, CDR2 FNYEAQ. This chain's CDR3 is CASSLPQGTFTEAFF. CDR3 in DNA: TGTGCCAGCAGCTTGCCCCAGGGGACCTTCACTGAAGCTTTCTTT.

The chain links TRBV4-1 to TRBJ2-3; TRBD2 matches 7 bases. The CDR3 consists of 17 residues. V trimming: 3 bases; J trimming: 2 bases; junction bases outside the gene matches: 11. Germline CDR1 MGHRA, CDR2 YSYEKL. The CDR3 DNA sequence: TGCGCCAGCAGCCACCTACCCGGGGGGTTCGACACAGATACGCAGTATTTT. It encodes CASSHLPGGFDTDTQYF.

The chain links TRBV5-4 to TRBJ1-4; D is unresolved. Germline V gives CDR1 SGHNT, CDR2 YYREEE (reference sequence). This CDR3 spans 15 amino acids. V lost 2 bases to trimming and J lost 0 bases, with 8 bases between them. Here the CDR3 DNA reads TGTGCCAGCAGCTTTAGCGTCACAACTAATGAAAAACTGTTTTTT. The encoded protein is CASSFSVTTNEKLFF.

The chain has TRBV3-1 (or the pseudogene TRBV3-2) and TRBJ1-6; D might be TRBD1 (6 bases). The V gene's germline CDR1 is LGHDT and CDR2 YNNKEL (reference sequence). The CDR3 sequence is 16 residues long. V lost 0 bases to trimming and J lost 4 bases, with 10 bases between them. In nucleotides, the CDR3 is TGTGCCAGCAGCCAAGAAGACAGGTTTTATAATTCACCCCTCCACTTT. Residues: CASSQEDRFYNSPLHF.

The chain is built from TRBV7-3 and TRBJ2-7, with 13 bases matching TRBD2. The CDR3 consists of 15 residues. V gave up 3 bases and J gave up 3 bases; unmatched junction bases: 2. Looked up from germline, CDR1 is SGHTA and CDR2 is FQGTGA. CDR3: CASSFGLAGVYEQYF. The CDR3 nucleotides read TGTGCCAGCAGCTTCGGACTAGCGGGGGTCTACGAGCAGTACTTC. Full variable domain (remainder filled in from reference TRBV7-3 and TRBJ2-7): GAGVSQTPSNKVTEKGKYVELRCDPISGHTALYWYRQSLGQGPEFLIYFQGTGAADDSGLPNDRFFAVRPEGSVSTLKIQRTERGDSAVYLCASSFGLAGVYEQYFGPGTRLTVT.

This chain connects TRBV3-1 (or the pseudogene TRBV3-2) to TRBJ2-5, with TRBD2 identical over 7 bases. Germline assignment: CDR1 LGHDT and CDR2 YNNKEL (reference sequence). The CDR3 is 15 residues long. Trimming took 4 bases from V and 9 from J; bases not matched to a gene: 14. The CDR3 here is CASSPHRDPGRAQYF. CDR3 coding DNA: TGTGCCAGCAGCCCCCACCGGGACCCAGGGAGGGCCCAGTACTTC.

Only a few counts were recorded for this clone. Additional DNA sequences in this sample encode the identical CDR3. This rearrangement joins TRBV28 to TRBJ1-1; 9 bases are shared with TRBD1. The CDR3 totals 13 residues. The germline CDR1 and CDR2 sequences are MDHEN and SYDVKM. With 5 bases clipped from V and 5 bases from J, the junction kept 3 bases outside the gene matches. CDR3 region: CASSRDRVTEAFF. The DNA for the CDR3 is TGTGCCAGCAGTCGGGACAGGGTAACTGAAGCTTTCTTT. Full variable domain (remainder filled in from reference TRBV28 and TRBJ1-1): DVKVTQSSRYLVKRTGEKVFLECVQDMDHENMFWYRQDPGLGLRLIYFSYDVKMKEKGDIPEGYSVSREKKERFSLILESASTNQTSMYLCASSRDRVTEAFFGQGTRLTVV.

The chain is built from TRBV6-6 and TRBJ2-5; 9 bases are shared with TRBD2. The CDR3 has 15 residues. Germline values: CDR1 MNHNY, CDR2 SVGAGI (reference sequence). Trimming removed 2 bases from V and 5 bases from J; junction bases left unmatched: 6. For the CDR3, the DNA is TGTGCCAGCAGTTACAATGCGGGGGGGAAGGAGACCCAGTACTTC. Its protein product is CASSYNAGGKETQYF.

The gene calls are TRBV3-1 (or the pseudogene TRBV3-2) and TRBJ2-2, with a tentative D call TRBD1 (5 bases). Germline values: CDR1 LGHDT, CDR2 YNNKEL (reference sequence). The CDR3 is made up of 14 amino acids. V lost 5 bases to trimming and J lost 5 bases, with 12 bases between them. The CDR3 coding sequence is TGTGCCAGCAGCAAAACCAGGGTGACCGGGGAGCTGTTTTTT. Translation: CASSKTRVTGELFF.

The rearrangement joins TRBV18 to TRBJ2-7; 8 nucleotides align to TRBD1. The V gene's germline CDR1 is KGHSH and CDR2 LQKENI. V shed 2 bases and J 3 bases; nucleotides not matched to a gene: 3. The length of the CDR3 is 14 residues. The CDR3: CASSPDRGSYEQYF. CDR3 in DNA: TGTGCCAGCTCACCAGACAGGGGAAGCTACGAGCAGTACTTC.

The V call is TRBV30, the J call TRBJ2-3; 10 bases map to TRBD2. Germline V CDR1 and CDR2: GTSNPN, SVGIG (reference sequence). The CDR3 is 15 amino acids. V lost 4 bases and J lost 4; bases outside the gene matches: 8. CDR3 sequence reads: CAWKPLAGVADTQYF. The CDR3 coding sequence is TGTGCCTGGAAACCCCTAGCGGGGGTAGCAGATACGCAGTATTTT.

CDR3 nucleotide sequence: TGCGCCAGCGGAGAACAGGGGACCTCCTACGAGCAGTACTTC. Protein: CASGEQGTSYEQYF. The chain is built from TRBV5-1 and TRBJ2-7, with TRBD1 matching over 7 bases. J gave up 0 bases and V 7 bases, and 7 bases lay outside the gene matches. This CDR3 contains 14 residues. Germline assignment: CDR1 SGHRS and CDR2 YFSETQ.